This T cell receptor beta chain was sequenced for a study of human T cells and chemical hapten exposure. TCRdb reprocessed the RACE reads with MiXCR, giving one entry per CDR3 protein. The table lists 350,000 to 400,000 distinct CDR3 sequences, approximately 5.1% of them singletons. CDR3 length equals 14 residues. Trimming removed 7 bases from V and 5 bases from J; junction bases left unmatched: 9. CDR1 is SGHDT and CDR2 is YYEEEE in the germline V gene. Time point indicated: pre-sensitization, week 0. The treatment denotes: therapeutic diphenylcyclopropenone sensitization with weekly scalp DPC. The TCR originated in a woman aged 45-65 years with alopecia areata. Some clones in this sample may be carry-over from other donors' samples. The V call is TRBV5-6, the J call TRBJ2-1; 7 nucleotides line up with TRBD1. The sample in question was whole blood, obtained in connection with sensitization to the hapten diphenylcyclopropenone (DPC). The CDR3 nucleotides are TGTGCCAGCGGCGACGCTACAGGGGACAATGAGCAGTTCTTC. It codes for CASGDATGDNEQFF.